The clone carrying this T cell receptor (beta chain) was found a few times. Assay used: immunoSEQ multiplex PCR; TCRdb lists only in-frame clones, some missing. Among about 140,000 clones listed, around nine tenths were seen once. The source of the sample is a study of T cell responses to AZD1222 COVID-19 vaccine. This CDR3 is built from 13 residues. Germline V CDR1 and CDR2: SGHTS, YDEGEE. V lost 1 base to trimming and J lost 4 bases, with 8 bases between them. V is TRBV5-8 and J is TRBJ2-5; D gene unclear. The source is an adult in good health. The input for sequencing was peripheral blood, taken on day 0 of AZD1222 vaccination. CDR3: CASSLPGRETQYF. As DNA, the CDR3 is TGTGCCAGCAGCTTGCCGGGTCGAGAGACCCAGTACTTC.